This TCR beta chain originates from a study of long-term antiretroviral therapy in people with HIV. Running of the v3.0 immunoSEQ assay took place at survey level. Sequencing was performed with immunoSEQ multiplex PCR; in TCRdb, only in-frame clones are kept and a portion is missing. The table lists about 23,000 clones, about 80% of them singletons. This CDR3 contains 17 residues. CDR1 is SQVTM and CDR2 is ANQGSEA in the germline V gene. V lost 6 bases to trimming and J lost 0 bases; unmatched junction nucleotides: 14. The chain uses TRBV29-1 and TRBJ2-1; 7 bases line up with TRBD1. This receptor was obtained from a man in his forties or fifties with HIV. The specimen comprised unsorted PBMCs, sampled 0.3 years after starting antiretroviral therapy. CDR3 in amino acids: CSVHLPDRKDSYNEQFF. CDR3 nucleotides: TGCAGCGTCCACCTCCCGGACAGGAAAGACTCCTACAATGAGCAGTTCTTC.